What follows are 28 T cell receptor beta chains derived from one specimen sequenced in a study of control samples from healthy donors and cancer patients (dated by TCRdb to 2018 to 2020). Libraries were made using the immunoSEQ multiplex PCR assay. As stored in TCRdb, this immuneACCESS dataset retains in-frame rearrangements with V and J assigned. A fraction of the clones does not appear; measured against another copy, unresolved V genes explain less than half of the discrepancy, and the remainder lacks a known reason. The sample table contains over 100,000 clones; only one count was recorded for 92% of them. The biggest ten clones account for roughly 2.5% of the sample. The sample consisted of blood. The receptors were sampled from a woman aged 18 to 35 in good health.

The chain recombines TRBV3-1 (or the pseudogene TRBV3-2) with TRBJ1-6; D is perhaps TRBD1 (6 bases). Germline V gene sequence: CDR1 LGHDT, CDR2 YNNKEL (reference sequence). The length of the CDR3 is 16 residues. Trimming removed 0 bases from V and 5 bases from J, with 11 bases in between. CDR3: CASSQDRQGNNSPLHF. CDR3 nucleotides: TGTGCCAGCAGCCAAGATCGGCAGGGGAATAATTCACCCCTCCACTTT.

V gene TRBV11-3 combines with J gene TRBJ1-1; no reliable D call. Trimming took off 7 bases at V and 4 bases at J, with 13 bases between the two ends. CDR1 SGHNT and CDR2 YENEEA come from the germline V gene. This CDR3 spans 13 amino acids. CDR3 loop: CASNDLARTEAFF. The CDR3 DNA follows: TGTGCCAGCAACGACCTGGCCCGCACTGAAGCTTTCTTT.

The sample holds one count of this clone. This chain joins TRBV9 and TRBJ1-1; D call uncertain. The germline gives CDR1 SGDLS, CDR2 YYNGEE. The ends were cut back, 0 bases at V and 8 bases at J, with 14 bases in the middle. There are 14 residues in the CDR3. CDR3 DNA: TGTGCCAGCAGCGTAGAGATTCAAACTGGGGAAGCTTTCTTT. Translating gives CASSVEIQTGEAFF.

The chain recombines TRBV7-8 with TRBJ2-5, with D uncertain. This CDR3 is 17 amino acids long. V dropped 4 bases and J dropped 2 bases, with 20 bases sitting between them. Germline-derived CDR1 and CDR2 are SGHVS and FQNEAQ. This CDR3 is CASSSLTFSELQETQYF. CDR3 in DNA: TGTGCCAGCAGCTCCCTGACTTTTTCTGAGCTTCAAGAGACCCAGTACTTC.

The chain's CDR3 is CASSYWEGAQNEQFF. CDR3 nucleotides: TGTGCCAGCAGTTACTGGGAGGGGGCGCAAAATGAGCAGTTCTTC. The chain carries TRBV6-2 or TRBV6-3 and TRBJ2-1; D assignment may be TRBD1 or TRBD2 (7 bases each). Trimming left V 1 base short and J 7 bases short, with 14 bases between. Germline V gene data show CDR1 as MNHEY and CDR2 as SVGEGT. The CDR3 sequence is 15 residues long.

This chain joins TRBV19 and TRBJ2-2; 8 nucleotides align to TRBD2. With V trimmed by 3 bases and J by 6 bases, 6 bases remained unmatched. Per the germline V gene, CDR1 is LNHDA and CDR2 is SQIVND (reference sequence). The CDR3 has 15 amino acids. CDR3 loop: CASSMLAGNSGELFF. The CDR3 nucleotides read TGTGCCAGTAGTATGTTAGCGGGGAATTCCGGGGAGCTGTTTTTT.

The table lists this clone with a few counts. The chain employs TRBV11-2 and TRBJ2-2, with 7 bases lining up with TRBD1. The CDR3 is 14 amino acids. Germline-derived CDR1 and CDR2 are SGHAT and FQNNGV. Trimming took 5 bases from V and 9 from J; bases not matched to a gene: 9. CDR3 bases: TGTGCCAGCAGCCCTACACAGGGGTCCTGGGAGCTGTTTTTT. It is translated as CASSPTQGSWELFF. Looking up the rest from reference TRBV11-2 and TRBJ2-2 gives the full variable domain: EAGVAQSPRYKIIEKRQSVAFWCNPISGHATLYWYQQILGQGPKLLIQFQNNGVVDDSQLPKDRFSAERLKGVDSTLKIQPAKLEDSAVYLCASSPTQGSWELFFGEGSRLTVL.

The V and J genes are TRBV14 and TRBJ1-1; the D is unclear. The CDR3 spans 15 residues. Germline CDR1 is SGHDN and CDR2 is FVKESK. Trimming removed 0 bases from V and 0 bases from J, with 8 bases in between. DNA for the CDR3: TGTGCCAGCAGCCAAGAGTTGGGGATGAACACTGAAGCTTTCTTT. This codes for CASSQELGMNTEAFF. The complete variable domain, with remaining parts taken from reference TRBV14 and TRBJ1-1, reads EAGVTQFPSHSVIEKGQTVTLRCDPISGHDNLYWYRRVMGKEIKFLLHFVKESKQDESGMPNNRFLAERTGGTYSTLKVQPAELEDSGVYFCASSQELGMNTEAFFGQGTRLTVV.

The chain combines TRBV9 with TRBJ2-5; 15 bases line up with TRBD2. Germline CDR1 reads SGDLS; CDR2 reads YYNGEE. J was trimmed by 7 bases and V by 4 bases; bases with no gene match: 14. This CDR3 contains 18 residues. The CDR3 spells CASSPGTSGRPGSGTQYF. In DNA, the CDR3 is TGTGCCAGCAGCCCCGGGACTAGCGGGAGGCCCGGTTCGGGGACCCAGTACTTC. The full variable domain, completed using reference TRBV9 and TRBJ2-5, is DSGVTQTPKHLITATGQRVTLRCSPRSGDLSVYWYQQSLDQGLQFLIQYYNGEERAKGNILERFSAQQFPDLHSELNLSSLELGDSALYFCASSPGTSGRPGSGTQYFGPGTRLLVL.

The J gene is TRBJ1-1, the V gene TRBV11-3; D is unclear. The CDR3 has 13 residues. CDR1 is SGHNT and CDR2 is YENEEA in the germline V gene. Trimming took off 3 bases at V and 4 bases at J, with 9 bases between the two ends. CDR3 sequence reads: CASSLAPSTEAFF. The DNA of the CDR3 is TGTGCCAGCAGCTTGGCCCCGAGCACTGAAGCTTTCTTT.

The V gene is TRBV6-5, the J gene TRBJ2-7; 10 nucleotides match TRBD1. CDR1 is MNHEY and CDR2 is SVGAGI in the germline V gene. The CDR3 covers 14 residues. Germline trimming cut 6 bases from V and 3 bases from J; bases unmatched to any gene: 5. This CDR3 is CASRPGQGFYEQYF. CDR3 nucleotide sequence: TGTGCCAGCAGACCGGGACAGGGGTTCTACGAGCAGTACTTC.

This clone is termed medium-sized. This chain uses TRBV30 with TRBJ2-7; the match to TRBD1 covers 9 bases. Germline values: CDR1 GTSNPN, CDR2 SVGIG (reference sequence). This CDR3 has 11 amino acids. V lost 5 bases to trimming and J lost 4 bases; unmatched junction nucleotides: 0. Here the CDR3 reads CAWDRGYEQYF. The CDR3 DNA sequence: TGTGCCTGGGACAGGGGGTACGAGCAGTACTTC.

The J gene is TRBJ2-7, the V gene TRBV2; perhaps D is TRBD1 or TRBD2 (5 bases each). CDR3 length: 13 residues. Deletions cut 8 bases from V and 1 base from J, with 12 bases between. The germline CDR1 and CDR2 sequences are SNHLY and FYNNEI. The CDR3 reads CASGRDGSYEQYF. The CDR3 DNA is TGTGCCAGCGGACGGGACGGTTCCTACGAGCAGTACTTC.

This sequence joins TRBV19 and TRBJ1-6; D gene uncertain. Germline V lookup: CDR1 LNHDA, CDR2 SQIVND (reference sequence). V was cut by 1 base and J by 12 bases, with 16 bases left in between. The CDR3 length is 15 residues. The CDR3 reads CASSIGLEASVPLHF. CDR3 bases: TGTGCCAGTAGTATAGGTTTGGAGGCGTCGGTACCCCTCCACTTT.

The chain recombines TRBV19 with TRBJ1-1, with TRBD1 as a possible D gene (5 bases). This CDR3 comprises 16 residues. Germline assignment: CDR1 LNHDA and CDR2 SQIVND (reference sequence). The V end lost 5 bases, the J end lost 0 bases, and 16 bases lay between the germline ends. CDR3 region: CASSPSTAYMNTEAFF. The CDR3 bases are TGTGCCAGTAGTCCATCGACAGCCTACATGAACACTGAAGCTTTCTTT.

The chain employs TRBV28 and TRBJ2-7; perhaps TRBD2 as D (5 bases). The germline gives CDR1 MDHEN, CDR2 SYDVKM. The CDR3 totals 14 residues. The ends were cut back, 8 bases at V and 0 bases at J, with 14 bases in the middle. CDR3 nucleotide sequence: TGTGCCAGCTCCTTCCGGGGAATCTCCTACGAGCAGTACTTC. Its translation: CASSFRGISYEQYF.

This rearrangement joins TRBV7-2 to TRBJ2-1, with D unresolved. Deletions cut 6 bases from V and 1 base from J, with 4 bases between. CDR1 and CDR2 (germline): SGHTA, FQGNSA. The CDR3 has 12 amino acids. This chain's CDR3 is CASRSSYNEQFF. Here the CDR3 DNA reads TGTGCCAGCAGATCTTCCTACAATGAGCAGTTCTTC.

A few counts support this clone. The chain employs TRBV6-6 and TRBJ2-5; 12 nucleotides line up with TRBD2. CDR3 length: 18 amino acids. Germline V gene sequence: CDR1 MNHNY, CDR2 SVGAGI (reference sequence). With 6 bases clipped from V and 4 bases from J, the junction kept 15 bases outside the gene matches. CDR3 loop: CASSRTTQLAGGGETQYF. The DNA of the CDR3 is TGTGCCAGCAGCCGAACGACCCAACTAGCGGGAGGAGGAGAGACCCAGTACTTC.

V is TRBV28 and J is TRBJ2-7; D possibly uses TRBD1 or TRBD2 (5 bases each). The CDR3 spans 12 residues. CDR1 and CDR2 (germline): MDHEN, SYDVKM. The V end was cut by 6 bases, the J end by 9 bases, with 15 bases between. Here the CDR3 DNA reads TGTGCCAGCAGACCAGGGAGCTCAGTGCAGTACTTC. The encoded protein is CASRPGSSVQYF.

The gene calls are TRBV2 and TRBJ2-2; a weak D match, TRBD2 (5 bases). Germline V gene lookup returns CDR1 SNHLY and CDR2 FYNNEI. The CDR3 has 14 amino acids. Trimming removed 6 bases from V and 1 base from J, with 9 bases in between. CDR3 sequence reads: CASRMDLNTGELFF. CDR3 in DNA: TGTGCCAGCAGGATGGACTTGAACACCGGGGAGCTGTTTTTT.

The chain uses TRBV27 and TRBJ1-6; D possibly corresponds to TRBD1 (6 bases). V was pared by 0 bases and J by 7 bases, with 16 bases between. This CDR3 is 17 amino acids long. The germline gives CDR1 MNHEY, CDR2 SMNVEV (reference sequence). CDR3 sequence reads: CASSLSGTPLGNSPLHF. The DNA for the CDR3 is TGTGCCAGCAGTTTATCTGGGACACCCTTAGGGAATTCACCCCTCCACTTT.

The rearrangement links TRBV19 to TRBJ1-1; 11 nucleotides align to TRBD1. CDR3 length equals 16 residues. Per germline, CDR1 LNHDA and CDR2 SQIVND (reference sequence). V dropped 10 bases and J dropped 0; count of bases not matched to a gene: 10. The CDR3 coding sequence is TGTGCCACAGGACAGGGGGCGGGAGGGATGAACACTGAAGCTTTCTTT. It codes for CATGQGAGGMNTEAFF. Full variable domain (remainder filled in from reference TRBV19 and TRBJ1-1): DGGITQSPKYLFRKEGQNVTLSCEQNLNHDAMYWYRQDPGQGLRLIYYSQIVNDFQKGDIAEGYSVSREKKESFPLTVTSAQKNPTAFYLCATGQGAGGMNTEAFFGQGTRLTVV.

The chain is built from TRBV7-2 and TRBJ2-5; 12 positions match TRBD2. CDR1 is SGHTA and CDR2 is FQGNSA in the germline V gene. The CDR3 covers 16 residues. V shed 3 bases, J shed 2 bases, and the junction held 4 bases outside the gene matches. The CDR3: CASSFPSGGDQETQYF. In DNA, the CDR3 is TGTGCCAGCAGCTTCCCTAGCGGGGGGGATCAAGAGACCCAGTACTTC.

The DNA of the CDR3 is TGTGCCTGGAGTGTACGGAATAGTCCCTACGAGCAGTACTTC. Amino acids: CAWSVRNSPYEQYF. The chain uses TRBV30 and TRBJ2-7; D ambiguous. CDR1 and CDR2 (germline): GTSNPN, SVGIG (reference sequence). V was trimmed by 0 bases and J by 2 bases, leaving 11 bases between them. This CDR3 comprises 14 residues.

The chain employs TRBV4-1 and TRBJ2-1; 9 bases are a match to TRBD1. Looked up from germline, CDR1 is MGHRA and CDR2 is YSYEKL. The CDR3 is 14 residues long. The J segment lost 9 bases and the V segment lost 1 base, leaving 4 bases of the junction unmatched. In DNA, the CDR3 is TGCGCCAGCAGCCAAGGACAGGGGGAGGCTGAGCAGTTCTTC. This sequence encodes CASSQGQGEAEQFF.

The gene calls are TRBV7-2 and TRBJ1-1; D remains unclear. This CDR3 comprises 14 residues. Germline CDR1 reads SGHTA; CDR2 reads FQGNSA. Trimming stripped 3 bases from V and 7 bases from J, with 15 bases between. The CDR3 nucleotides read TGTGCCAGCAGCTTGATCAGCATGGCAGGTGAAGCTTTCTTT. Its protein is CASSLISMAGEAFF.

The V call is TRBV7-9, the J call TRBJ2-4; weak D call: TRBD1 (6 bases). CDR1 SEHNR and CDR2 FQNEAQ come from the germline V gene (reference sequence). Trimming stripped 6 bases from V and 9 bases from J, with 15 bases between. The CDR3 is 13 residues long. The CDR3 DNA reads TGTGCCAGCAGTCTGGGACATAGGGGCATTCAGTACTTC. It codes for CASSLGHRGIQYF.

The chain is built from TRBV10-3 and TRBJ2-1; 7 nucleotides match TRBD1. After removal of 6 bases from V and 3 bases from J, the junction contained 2 bases not matched to a gene. Germline assignment: CDR1 ENHRY and CDR2 SYGVKD. The CDR3 totals 13 residues. CDR3 sequence: CAISRDSYNEQFF. CDR3 DNA sequence: TGTGCCATCAGCCGGGACAGCTACAATGAGCAGTTCTTC.